Listed below are T cell receptor beta chains from one sample, sequenced in a study of cytotoxic CD8 clonotypes in ibrutinib-treated CLL. The repertoire was sequenced with immunoSEQ multiplex PCR; TCRdb's copy has only in-frame clones and lacks some. The sample includes roughly 250,000 clones, less than 75% of them seen just once. The specimen comprised PBMCs, sampled after 24 months of ibrutinib treatment. These receptors all come from a human donor with chronic lymphocytic leukemia. The conserved cysteine and the conserved F or W are not part of the CDR3 here.

V gene	J gene	CDR3 protein
TRBV7-2	TRBJ1-2	ASSLAGGIGYT
TRBV6-5	TRBJ1-3	ASSYSLGVFGGTIY
TRBV11-1	TRBJ2-1	ASSFDRGPYNEQF
TRBV19	TRBJ1-2	ASNTGGNGYT
TRBV2	TRBJ2-1	ASMGREGHEQF
TRBV10-3	TRBJ2-3	AIKGLGADTQY
TRBV4-3	TRBJ2-1	ASSQDRVGEQF
TRBV6-5	TRBJ2-1	ASGQGFYNEQF
TRBV9	TRBJ1-5	ASSYQGYSNQPQH
TRBV27	TRBJ2-7	ASSFEAGSSYEQY
TRBV7-9	TRBJ1-2	ASSLSLPGDGYT
TRBV5-1	TRBJ2-7	ASSLREHYEQY
TRBV5-1	TRBJ1-1	ASFLRPGQDETEAF
TRBV28	TRBJ2-7	ASSKGTSGRNEQY
TRBV6-5	TRBJ2-7	ASSTGNEQY
TRBV7-2	TRBJ1-5	ASSLSGRGNQPQH
TRBV30	TRBJ2-7	ACTTPGTLYEQY
TRBV7-2	TRBJ1-1	ASSFLTGLSTEAF
TRBV6-6	TRBJ2-1	ASSYKDTDNEQF
TRBV29-1	TRBJ2-5	SIRQGGETQY
TRBV7-2	TRBJ1-5	ASSTLTDSNQPQH
TRBV11-3	TRBJ2-2	ASNRQDNTGELF
TRBV15	TRBJ2-1	ATLGGYNEQF
TRBV18	TRBJ1-1	ASSPGDRVHTEAF
TRBV6-5	TRBJ2-7	ASTAPGTLSYEQY
TRBV9	TRBJ2-7	ASSVTGDREGQY
TRBV7-2	TRBJ1-1	ASSSLGKNTEAF
TRBV5-1	TRBJ1-1	ASSLDGGGRTEAF
TRBV28	TRBJ2-7	ASRPQDRAYEQY
TRBV18	TRBJ2-7	ASSRSTGGSIEQY
TRBV29-1	TRBJ2-5	SVVPGWYQETQY
TRBV21-1	TRBJ2-7	ASSKVDRPQY
TRBV7-3	TRBJ2-1	ASSSRGGGMF
TRBV28	TRBJ1-5	ASSALQGINQPQH
TRBV21-1	TRBJ1-2	ASSKDAGLLERDYGYT
TRBV18	TRBJ2-7	ASSPWDRAPGEQY
TRBV9	TRBJ2-1	ASSSHGLRSNDEQF
TRBV19	TRBJ2-7	ASRGVELGGYEQY
TRBV5-4	TRBJ1-1	ASSLVVTTEAF
TRBV28	TRBJ2-7	ASSLGGSGPYEQY
TRBV27	TRBJ2-7	ASSQTWTGGSYEQY
TRBV28	TRBJ1-5	ASDRVPQPQH
TRBV18	TRBJ1-5	ASSPRQGGNQPQH
TRBV27	TRBJ2-1	ASSLSGRNEQF
TRBV29-1	TRBJ2-3	SVPLLSTDTQY
TRBV15	TRBJ2-7	ATSRATLWDSTYEQY